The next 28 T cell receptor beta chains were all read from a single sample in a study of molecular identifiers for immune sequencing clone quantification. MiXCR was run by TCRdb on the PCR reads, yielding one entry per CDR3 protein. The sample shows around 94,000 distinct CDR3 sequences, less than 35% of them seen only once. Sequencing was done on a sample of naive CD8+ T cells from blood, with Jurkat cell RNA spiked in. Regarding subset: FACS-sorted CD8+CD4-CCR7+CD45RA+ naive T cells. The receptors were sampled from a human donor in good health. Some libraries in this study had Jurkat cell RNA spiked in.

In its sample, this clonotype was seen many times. CDR3 nucleotides: TGTGCCAGCAGAGACGCAACTAATGAAAAACTGTTTTTT. Its protein is CASRDATNEKLFF. V and J are TRBV6-2 or TRBV6-3 and TRBJ1-4, with unresolved D. V was shortened by 6 bases and J by 0 bases, with 5 bases between the two germline ends. The V gene's germline CDR1 is MNHEY and CDR2 SVGEGT. The CDR3 contains 13 residues.

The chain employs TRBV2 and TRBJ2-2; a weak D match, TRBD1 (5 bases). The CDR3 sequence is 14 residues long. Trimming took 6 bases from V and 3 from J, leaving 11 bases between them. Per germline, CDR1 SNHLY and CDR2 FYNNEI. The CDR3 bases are TGTGCCAGCAGAGGGGAAGAGTACACCGGGGAGCTGTTTTTT. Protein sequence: CASRGEEYTGELFF.

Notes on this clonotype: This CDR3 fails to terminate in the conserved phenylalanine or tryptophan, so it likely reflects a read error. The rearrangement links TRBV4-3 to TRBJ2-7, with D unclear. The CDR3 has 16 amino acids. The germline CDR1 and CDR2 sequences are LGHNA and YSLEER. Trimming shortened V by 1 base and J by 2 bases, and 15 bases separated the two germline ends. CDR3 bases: TGCGCCAGCAGCCAAGCTTCCCGGGTCCCAGCCTACGAGCAGTACATC. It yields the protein CASSQASRVPAYEQYI.

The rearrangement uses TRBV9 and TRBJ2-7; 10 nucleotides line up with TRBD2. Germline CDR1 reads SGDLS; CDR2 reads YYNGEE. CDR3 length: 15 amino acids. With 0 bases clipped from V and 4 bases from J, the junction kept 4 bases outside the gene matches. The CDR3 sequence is CASSVESSGGYEQYF. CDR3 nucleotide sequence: TGTGCCAGCAGCGTAGAATCTAGCGGGGGTTACGAGCAGTACTTC. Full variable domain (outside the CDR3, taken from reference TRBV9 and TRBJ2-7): DSGVTQTPKHLITATGQRVTLRCSPRSGDLSVYWYQQSLDQGLQFLIQYYNGEERAKGNILERFSAQQFPDLHSELNLSSLELGDSALYFCASSVESSGGYEQYFGPGTRLTVT.

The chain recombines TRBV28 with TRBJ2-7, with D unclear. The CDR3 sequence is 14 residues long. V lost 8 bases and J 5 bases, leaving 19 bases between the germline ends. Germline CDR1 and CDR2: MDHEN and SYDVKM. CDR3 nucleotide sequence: TGTGCCAGCTCACGGAGCCCGGGCCTCCACGAGCAGTACTTC. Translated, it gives CASSRSPGLHEQYF.

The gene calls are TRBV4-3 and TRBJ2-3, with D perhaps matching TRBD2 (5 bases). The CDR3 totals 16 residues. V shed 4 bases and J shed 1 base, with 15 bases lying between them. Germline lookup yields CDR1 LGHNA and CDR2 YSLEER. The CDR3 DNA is TGCGCCAGCAGCCCCTACGGCCTCGGGGGCACAGATACGCAGTATTTT. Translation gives CASSPYGLGGTDTQYF.

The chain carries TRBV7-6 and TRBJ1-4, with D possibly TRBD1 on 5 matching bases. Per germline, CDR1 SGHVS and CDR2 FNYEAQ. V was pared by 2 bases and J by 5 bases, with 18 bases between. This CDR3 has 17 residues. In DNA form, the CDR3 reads TGTGCCAGCAGCTTAAGTTATCGAGGGGTGTCGAATGAAAAACTGTTTTTT. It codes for CASSLSYRGVSNEKLFF.

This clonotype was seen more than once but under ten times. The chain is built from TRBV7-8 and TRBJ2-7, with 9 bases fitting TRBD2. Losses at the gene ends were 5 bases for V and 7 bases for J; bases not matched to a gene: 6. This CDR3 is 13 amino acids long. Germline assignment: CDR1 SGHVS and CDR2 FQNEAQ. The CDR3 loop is CASSPGLAREQYF. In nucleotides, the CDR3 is TGTGCCAGCAGCCCCGGACTAGCGAGGGAGCAGTACTTC. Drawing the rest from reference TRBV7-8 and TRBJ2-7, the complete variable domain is GAGVSQSPRYKVAKRGQDVALRCDPISGHVSLFWYQQALGQGPEFLTYFQNEAQLDKSGLPSDRFFAERPEGSVSTLKIQRTQQEDSAVYLCASSPGLAREQYFGPGTRLTVT.

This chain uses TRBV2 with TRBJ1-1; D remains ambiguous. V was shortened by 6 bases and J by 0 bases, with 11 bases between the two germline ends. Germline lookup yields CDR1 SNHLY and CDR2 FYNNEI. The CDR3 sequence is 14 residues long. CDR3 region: CASRGVTMNTEAFF. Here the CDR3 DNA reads TGTGCCAGCAGGGGAGTAACAATGAACACTGAAGCTTTCTTT. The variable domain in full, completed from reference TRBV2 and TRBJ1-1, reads EPEVTQTPSHQVTQMGQEVILRCVPISNHLYFYWYRQILGQKVEFLVSFYNNEISEKSEIFDDQFSVERPDGSNFTLKIRSTKLEDSAMYFCASRGVTMNTEAFFGQGTRLTVV.

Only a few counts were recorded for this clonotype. The CDR3 coding sequence is TGTGCCAGCAGTCTAGCGGGAGTTTCGTACAATGAGCAGTTCTTC. Its protein is CASSLAGVSYNEQFF. The chain employs TRBV28 and TRBJ2-1; TRBD2 matches 10 bases. Germline V gene sequence: CDR1 MDHEN, CDR2 SYDVKM. This CDR3 spans 15 amino acids. The trim removed 5 bases at V and 4 bases at J, leaving 5 bases unmatched.

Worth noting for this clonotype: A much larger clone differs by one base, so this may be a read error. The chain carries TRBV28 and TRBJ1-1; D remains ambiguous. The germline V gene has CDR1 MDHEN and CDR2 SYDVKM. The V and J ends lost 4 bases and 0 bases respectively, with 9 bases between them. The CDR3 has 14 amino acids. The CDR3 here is CASSSSRMNTEAFF. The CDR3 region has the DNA TGTGCCAGCAGTTCATCCAGAATGAACACTGAAGCTTTCTTT.

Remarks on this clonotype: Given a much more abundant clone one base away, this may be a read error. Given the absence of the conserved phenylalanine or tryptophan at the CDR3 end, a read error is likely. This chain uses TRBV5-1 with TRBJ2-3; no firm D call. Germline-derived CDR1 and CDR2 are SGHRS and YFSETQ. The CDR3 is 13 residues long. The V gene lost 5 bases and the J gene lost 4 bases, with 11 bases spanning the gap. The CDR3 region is CASRETNADTQYI. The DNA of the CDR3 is TGCGCCAGCAGGGAGACAAACGCAGATACGCAGTATATT.

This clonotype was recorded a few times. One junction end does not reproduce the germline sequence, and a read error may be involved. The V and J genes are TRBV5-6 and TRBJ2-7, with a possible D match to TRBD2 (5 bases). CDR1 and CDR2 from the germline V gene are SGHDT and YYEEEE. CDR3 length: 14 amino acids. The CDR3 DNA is TGTGCCAGCGGCTTGGCCCTCGCGAGGGTCGAGCAGTACTTC. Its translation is CASGLALARVEQYF.

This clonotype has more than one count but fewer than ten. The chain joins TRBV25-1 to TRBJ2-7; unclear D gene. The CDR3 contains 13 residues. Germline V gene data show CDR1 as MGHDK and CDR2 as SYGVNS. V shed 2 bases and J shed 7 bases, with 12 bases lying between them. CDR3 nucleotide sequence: TGTGCCAGCAGTGAAGATAGGGTTGGGGAGCAGTACTTC. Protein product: CASSEDRVGEQYF.

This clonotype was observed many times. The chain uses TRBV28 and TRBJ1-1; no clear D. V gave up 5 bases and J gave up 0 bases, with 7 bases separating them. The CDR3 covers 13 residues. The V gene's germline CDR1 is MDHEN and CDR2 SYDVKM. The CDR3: CASSATLNTEAFF. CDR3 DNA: TGTGCCAGCAGTGCCACACTGAACACTGAAGCTTTCTTT.

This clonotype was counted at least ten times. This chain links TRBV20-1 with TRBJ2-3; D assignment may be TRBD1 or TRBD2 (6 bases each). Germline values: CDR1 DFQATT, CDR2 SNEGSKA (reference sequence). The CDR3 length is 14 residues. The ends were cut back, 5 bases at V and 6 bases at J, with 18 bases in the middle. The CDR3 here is CSALTGAATDTQYF. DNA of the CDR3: TGCAGTGCTCTAACGGGGGCTGCTACGGATACGCAGTATTTT.

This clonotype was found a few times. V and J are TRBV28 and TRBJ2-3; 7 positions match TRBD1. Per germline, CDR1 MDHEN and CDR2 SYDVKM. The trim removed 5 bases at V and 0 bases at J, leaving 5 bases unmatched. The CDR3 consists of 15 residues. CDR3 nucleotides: TGTGCCAGCAGTCCCGACAGGGCTAGCACAGATACGCAGTATTTT. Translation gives CASSPDRASTDTQYF.

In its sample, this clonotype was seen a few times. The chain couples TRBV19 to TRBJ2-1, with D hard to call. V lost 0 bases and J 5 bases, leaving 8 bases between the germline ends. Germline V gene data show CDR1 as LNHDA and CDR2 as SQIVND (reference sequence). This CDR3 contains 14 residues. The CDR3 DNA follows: TGTGCCAGTAGTATAGATGGACCACACAATGAGCAGTTCTTC. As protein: CASSIDGPHNEQFF.

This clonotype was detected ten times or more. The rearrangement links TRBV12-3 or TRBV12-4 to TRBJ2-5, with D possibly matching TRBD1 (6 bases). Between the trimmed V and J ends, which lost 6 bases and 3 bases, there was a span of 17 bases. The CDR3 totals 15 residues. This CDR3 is CASSQLQGLEETQYF. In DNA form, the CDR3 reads TGTGCCAGCAGCCAATTACAGGGTTTAGAAGAGACCCAGTACTTC.

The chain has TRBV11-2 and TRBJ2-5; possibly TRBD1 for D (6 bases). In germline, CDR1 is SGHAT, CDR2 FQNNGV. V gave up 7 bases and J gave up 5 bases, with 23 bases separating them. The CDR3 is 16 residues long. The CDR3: CASNAAPDSWVETQYF. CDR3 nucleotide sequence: TGTGCCAGCAACGCTGCCCCGGACAGTTGGGTGGAGACCCAGTACTTC.

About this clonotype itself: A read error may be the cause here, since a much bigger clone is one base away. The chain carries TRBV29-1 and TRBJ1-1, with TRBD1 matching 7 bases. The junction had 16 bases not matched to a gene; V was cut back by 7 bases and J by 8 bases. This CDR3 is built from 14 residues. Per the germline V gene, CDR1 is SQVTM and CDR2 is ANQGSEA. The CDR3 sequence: CSGTSKGAREEAFF. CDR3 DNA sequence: TGCAGCGGTACCAGCAAGGGGGCCCGAGAGGAAGCTTTCTTT.

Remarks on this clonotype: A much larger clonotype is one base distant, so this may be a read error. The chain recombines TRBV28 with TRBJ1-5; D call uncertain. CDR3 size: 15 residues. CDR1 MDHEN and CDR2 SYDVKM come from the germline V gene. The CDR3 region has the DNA TGTGCCGGCAGTTCTGGTCGAGTCGGGAATCAGCCCCAGCATTTT. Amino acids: CAGSSGRVGNQPQHF.

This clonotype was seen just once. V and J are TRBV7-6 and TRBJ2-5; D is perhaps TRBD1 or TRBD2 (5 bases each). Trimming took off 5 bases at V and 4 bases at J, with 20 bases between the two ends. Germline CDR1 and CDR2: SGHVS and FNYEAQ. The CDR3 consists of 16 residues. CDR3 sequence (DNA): TGTGCCAGCAGCCGCCTCGGTGGGGGATGGAGAGAGACCCAGTACTTC. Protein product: CASSRLGGGWRETQYF. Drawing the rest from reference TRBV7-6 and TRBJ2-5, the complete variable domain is GAGVSQSPRYKVTKRGQDVALRCDPISGHVSLYWYRQALGQGPEFLTYFNYEAQQDKSGLPNDRFSAERPEGSISTLTIQRTEQRDSAMYRCASSRLGGGWRETQYFGPGTRLLVL.

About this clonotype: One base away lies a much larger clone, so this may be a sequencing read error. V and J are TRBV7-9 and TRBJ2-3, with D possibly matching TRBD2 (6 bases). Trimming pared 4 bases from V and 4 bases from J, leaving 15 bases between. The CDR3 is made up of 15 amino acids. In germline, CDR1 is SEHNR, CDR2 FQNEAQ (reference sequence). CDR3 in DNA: TGTGCCAGCAGCTGGGGGGAGATCGGCTCAGATACGCAGTATTTT. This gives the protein CASSWGEIGSDTQYF.

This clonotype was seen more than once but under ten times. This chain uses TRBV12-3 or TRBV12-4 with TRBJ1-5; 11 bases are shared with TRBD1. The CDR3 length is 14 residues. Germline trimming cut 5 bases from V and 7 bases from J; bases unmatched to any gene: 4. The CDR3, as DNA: TGTGCCAGCAGTGGGACAGGGGGAAGCCAGCCCCAGCATTTT. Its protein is CASSGTGGSQPQHF.

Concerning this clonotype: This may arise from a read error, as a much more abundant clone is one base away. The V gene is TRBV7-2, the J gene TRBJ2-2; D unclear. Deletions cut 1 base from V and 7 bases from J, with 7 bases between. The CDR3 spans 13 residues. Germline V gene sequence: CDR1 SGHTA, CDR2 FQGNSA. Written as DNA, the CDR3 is TGTGCCAGCAGCTTAGGGGTTGTCGGGGAGCTGTTTTTT. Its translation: CASSLGVVGELFF.

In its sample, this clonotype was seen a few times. Written as DNA, the CDR3 is TGCGCCAGCCGCACGACTAGCGAGTATCAAGAGACCCAGTACTTC. Translating gives CASRTTSEYQETQYF. The V call is TRBV4-3, the J call TRBJ2-5; TRBD2 aligns across 8 bases. Trimming removed 8 bases from V and 2 bases from J; junction bases left unmatched: 10. Germline V CDR1 and CDR2: LGHNA, YSLEER. The CDR3 is made up of 15 amino acids.

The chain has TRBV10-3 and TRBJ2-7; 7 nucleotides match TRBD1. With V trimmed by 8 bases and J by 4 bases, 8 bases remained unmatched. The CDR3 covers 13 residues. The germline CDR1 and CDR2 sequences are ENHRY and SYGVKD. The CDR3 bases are TGTGCCATCTTCGGAAAGGGGGCGTACGAGCAGTACTTC. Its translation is CAIFGKGAYEQYF.